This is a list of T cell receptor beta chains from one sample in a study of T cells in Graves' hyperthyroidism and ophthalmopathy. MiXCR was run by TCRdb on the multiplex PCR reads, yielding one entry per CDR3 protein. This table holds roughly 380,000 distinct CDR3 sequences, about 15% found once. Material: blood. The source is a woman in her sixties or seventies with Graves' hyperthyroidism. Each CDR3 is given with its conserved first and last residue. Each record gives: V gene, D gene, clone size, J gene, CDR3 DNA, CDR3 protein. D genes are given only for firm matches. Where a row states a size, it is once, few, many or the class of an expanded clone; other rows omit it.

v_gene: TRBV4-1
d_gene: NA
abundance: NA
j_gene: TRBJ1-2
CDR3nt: TGCGCCAGCAGCCAAGATCCCTGGGCGGCTCCCTATGGCTACACCTTC
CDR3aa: CASSQDPWAAPYGYTF

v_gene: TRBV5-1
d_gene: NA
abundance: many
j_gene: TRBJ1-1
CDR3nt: TGCGCCAGCAGCCCTACTATGAACACTGAAGCTTTCTTT
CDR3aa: CASSPTMNTEAFF

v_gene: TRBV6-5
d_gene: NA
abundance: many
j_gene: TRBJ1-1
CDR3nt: TGTGCCAGCAGTTACTCGACACCAATGAACACTGAAGCTTTCTTT
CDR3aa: CASSYSTPMNTEAFF

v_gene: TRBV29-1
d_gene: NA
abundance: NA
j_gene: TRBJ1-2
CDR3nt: TGCAGCGCCGAGGGGGTTGGCTACACCTTC
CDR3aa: CSAEGVGYTF

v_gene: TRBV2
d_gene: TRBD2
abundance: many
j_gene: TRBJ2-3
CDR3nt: TGTGCCAGCAGTTCGTCGAGGCTAGCGGGAGGGACCACAGATACGCAGTATTTT
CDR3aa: CASSSSRLAGGTTDTQYF

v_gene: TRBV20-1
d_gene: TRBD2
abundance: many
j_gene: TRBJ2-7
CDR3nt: TGCAGTGCCCCGAAATCGGGGGGGGACGAGCAGTACTTC
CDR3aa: CSAPKSGGDEQYF

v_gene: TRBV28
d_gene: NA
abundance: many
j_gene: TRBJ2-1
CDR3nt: TGTGCCAGCACTTTGGGGGACCCCTCCTACAATGAGCAGTTCTTC
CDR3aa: CASTLGDPSYNEQFF

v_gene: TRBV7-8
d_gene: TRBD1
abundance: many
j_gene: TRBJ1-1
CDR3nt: TGTGCCAGCAGCTTTAGCGGGACAGCCTTGAACACTGAAGCTTTCTTT
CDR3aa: CASSFSGTALNTEAFF

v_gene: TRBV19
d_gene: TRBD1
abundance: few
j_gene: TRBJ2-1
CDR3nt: TGTGCCAGTAGTATAACAGGGGGGAACAATGAGCAGTTCTTC
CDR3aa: CASSITGGNNEQFF

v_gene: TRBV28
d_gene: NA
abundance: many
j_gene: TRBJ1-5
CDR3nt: TGTGCCAGCAGTTCAATTAAGGACAGCGGCAATCAGCCCCAGCATTTT
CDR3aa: CASSSIKDSGNQPQHF

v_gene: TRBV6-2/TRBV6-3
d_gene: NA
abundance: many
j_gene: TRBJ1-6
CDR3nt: TGTGCCAGCAGTTACTCCGCGGCGAATAATTCACCCCTCCACTTT
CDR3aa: CASSYSAANNSPLHF

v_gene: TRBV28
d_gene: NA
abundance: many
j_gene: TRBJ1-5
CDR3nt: NA
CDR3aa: CASSILAGNQPQHF

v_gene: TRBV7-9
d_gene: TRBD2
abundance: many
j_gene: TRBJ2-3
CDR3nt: TGTGCCAGCAGCTCTGCTCTAGCGGGAGTAAATACGCAGTATTTT
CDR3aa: CASSSALAGVNTQYF

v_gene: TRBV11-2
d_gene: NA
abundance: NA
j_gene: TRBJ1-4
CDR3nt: TGTGCCAGCAGCTCCGCCGGGGGGCGCGACGAAAAACTGTTTTTT
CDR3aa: CASSSAGGRDEKLFF

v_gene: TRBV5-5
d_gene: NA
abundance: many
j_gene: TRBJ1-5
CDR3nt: TGTGCCAGCAGCTTGGACAGCTACAATCAGCCCCAGCATTTT
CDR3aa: CASSLDSYNQPQHF

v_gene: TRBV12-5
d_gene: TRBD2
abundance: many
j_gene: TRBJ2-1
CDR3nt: TGTGCTAGTGGTTTGGTACTGGGGACTAGCGGGAGTAACTATGAGCAGTTCTTC
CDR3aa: CASGLVLGTSGSNYEQFF

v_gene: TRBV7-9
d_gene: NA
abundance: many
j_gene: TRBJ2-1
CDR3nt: TGTGCCAGCAGCTTAGCCCCCCGCGCAACGGGACGTAGCAATGAGCAGTTCTTC
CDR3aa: CASSLAPRATGRSNEQFF

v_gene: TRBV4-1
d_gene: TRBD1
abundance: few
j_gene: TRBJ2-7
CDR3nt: TGCGCCAGCAGCCAAGTCGAAGGGACAGGGGGTCGCGAGCAGTACTTC
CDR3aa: CASSQVEGTGGREQYF

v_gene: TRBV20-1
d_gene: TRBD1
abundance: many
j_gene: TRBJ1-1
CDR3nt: TGCAGTGGCAAGGGGACAGCCGTCACTGAAGCTTTCTTT
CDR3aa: CSGKGTAVTEAFF

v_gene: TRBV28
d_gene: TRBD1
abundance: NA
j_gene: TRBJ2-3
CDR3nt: TGTGCCAGCAATCGAGGACAGGGGAGGGATACGCAGTATTTT
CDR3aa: CASNRGQGRDTQYF

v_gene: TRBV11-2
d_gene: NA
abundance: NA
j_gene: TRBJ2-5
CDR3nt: TGTGCTGGCAGCAACAGAGGAGGCCCGCCGATCCAAGAGACCCAGTACTTC
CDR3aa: CAGSNRGGPPIQETQYF

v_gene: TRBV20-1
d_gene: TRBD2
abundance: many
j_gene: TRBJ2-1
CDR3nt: TGCAGTGCTAGTAATCGGGCGGGAGCAGAGCAGTTCTTC
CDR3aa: CSASNRAGAEQFF

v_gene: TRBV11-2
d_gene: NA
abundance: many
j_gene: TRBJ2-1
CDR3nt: TGTGCCAGCAGCTTAATCCCGGGACCATACAATGAGCAGTTCTTC
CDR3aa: CASSLIPGPYNEQFF

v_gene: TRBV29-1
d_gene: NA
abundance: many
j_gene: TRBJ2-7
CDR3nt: TGCAGCGTTGAAGACGGGGAGCTTTACGAGCAGTACTTC
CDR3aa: CSVEDGELYEQYF

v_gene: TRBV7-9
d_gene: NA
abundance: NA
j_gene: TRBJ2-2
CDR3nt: TGTGCCAGCAACGAACAGGGTTCCCCCGGGGAGCTGTTTTTT
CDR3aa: CASNEQGSPGELFF

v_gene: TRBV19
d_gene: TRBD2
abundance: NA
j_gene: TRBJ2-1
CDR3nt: TGTGCCAGTAGTATAATATTAGGCGGACTAGCGGGAGAACTCTCCTACAATGAGCAGTTCTTC
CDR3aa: CASSIILGGLAGELSYNEQFF

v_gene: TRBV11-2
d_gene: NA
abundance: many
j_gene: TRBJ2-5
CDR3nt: TGTGCCAGCAGCCCTGTTACAGGGACAGAGACCCAGTACTTC
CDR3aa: CASSPVTGTETQYF

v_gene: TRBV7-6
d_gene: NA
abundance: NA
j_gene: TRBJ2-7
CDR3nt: TGTGCCAGCGACCTGCAAGGGAACTCCTACGAGCAGTACTTC
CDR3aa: CASDLQGNSYEQYF

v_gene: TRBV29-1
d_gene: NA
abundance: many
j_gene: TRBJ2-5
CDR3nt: TGCAGCGTTAGGAGGGCGGAGACCCAGTACTTC
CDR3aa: CSVRRAETQYF

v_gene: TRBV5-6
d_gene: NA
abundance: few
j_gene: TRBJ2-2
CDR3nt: TGTGCCAGCAGCTTTCTCGGGGGAGCGCCCGGGGAGCTGTTTTTT
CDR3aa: CASSFLGGAPGELFF

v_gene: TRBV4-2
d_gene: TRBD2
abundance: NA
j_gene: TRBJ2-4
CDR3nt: TGTGCCAGCAGCAAGGGATTGGGGACTAGCGGGAGTGGGGCCAAAAACATTCAGTACTTC
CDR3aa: CASSKGLGTSGSGAKNIQYF

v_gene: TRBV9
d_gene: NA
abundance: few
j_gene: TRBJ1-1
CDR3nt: TGTGCCAGCAGCGTAGGGCCGGGGGTGAACACTGAAGCTTTCTTT
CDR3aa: CASSVGPGVNTEAFF

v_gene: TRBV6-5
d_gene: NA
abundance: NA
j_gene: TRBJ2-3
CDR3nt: TGTGCCAGCAGTTACATTCAAGATACGCAGTATTTT
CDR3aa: CASSYIQDTQYF

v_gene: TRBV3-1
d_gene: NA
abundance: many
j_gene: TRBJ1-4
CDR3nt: TGTGCCAGCAGCCAAGCCCGGGACGGTAATGAAAAACTGTTTTTT
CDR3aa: CASSQARDGNEKLFF

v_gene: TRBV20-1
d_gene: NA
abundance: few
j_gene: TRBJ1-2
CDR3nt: TGCAGTGCCGCGCACTCTTCGAACTATGGCTACACCTTC
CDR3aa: CSAAHSSNYGYTF

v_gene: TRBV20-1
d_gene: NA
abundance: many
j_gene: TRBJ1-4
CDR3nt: TGCAGTGCCAGTAACAGGAAGGGAGATGAAAAACTGTTTTTT
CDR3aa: CSASNRKGDEKLFF

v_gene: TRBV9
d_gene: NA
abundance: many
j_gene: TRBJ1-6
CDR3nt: TGTGCCAGCAGCGTAGCCTCCGGGGGAAAGTCAAATAATTCACCCCTCCACTTT
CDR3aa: CASSVASGGKSNNSPLHF

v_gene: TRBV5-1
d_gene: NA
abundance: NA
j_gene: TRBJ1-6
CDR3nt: TGCGCCAGCAGCTTGCGGACCCCTCAGGGGCGTAATTCACCCCTCCACTTT
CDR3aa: CASSLRTPQGRNSPLHF

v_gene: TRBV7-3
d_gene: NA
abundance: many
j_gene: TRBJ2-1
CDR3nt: TGTGCCAGCAGCTCGATGGGGCCCTACAATGAGCAGTTCTTC
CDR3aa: CASSSMGPYNEQFF

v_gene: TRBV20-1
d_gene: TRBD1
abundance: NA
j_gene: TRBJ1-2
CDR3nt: TGCAGTGCGGAGACAGGGAGGAACTATGGCTACACCTTC
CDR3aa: CSAETGRNYGYTF

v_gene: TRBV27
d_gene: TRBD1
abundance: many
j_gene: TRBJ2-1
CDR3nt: TGTGCCAGCAGTAACCGACAGGGAGATAATGAGCAGTTCTTC
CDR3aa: CASSNRQGDNEQFF

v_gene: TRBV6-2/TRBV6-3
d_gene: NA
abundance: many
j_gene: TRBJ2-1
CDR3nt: TGTGCCAGCAGTTACACTATTGGGAATGAGCAGTTCTTC
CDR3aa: CASSYTIGNEQFF

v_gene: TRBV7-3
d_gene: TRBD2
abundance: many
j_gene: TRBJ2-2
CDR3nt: TGTGCCAGCAGCTTTAGCGGGAGTTCCGGGGAGCTGTTTTTT
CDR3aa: CASSFSGSSGELFF

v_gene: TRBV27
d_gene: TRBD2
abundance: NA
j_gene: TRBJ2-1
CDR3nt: TGTGCCAGCAGGATGCAGACTAGCGCAAACCAAAATGAGCAGTTCTTC
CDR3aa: CASRMQTSANQNEQFF

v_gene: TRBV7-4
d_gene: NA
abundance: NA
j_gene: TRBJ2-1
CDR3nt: TGTGCCAGCAGCTTAAGGTCAAATGAGCAGTTCTTC
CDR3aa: CASSLRSNEQFF

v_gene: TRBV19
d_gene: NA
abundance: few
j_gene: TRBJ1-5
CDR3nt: TGTGCCAGTAGTTTCGCAACTAGGGGCAATCAGCCCCAGCATTTT
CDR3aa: CASSFATRGNQPQHF

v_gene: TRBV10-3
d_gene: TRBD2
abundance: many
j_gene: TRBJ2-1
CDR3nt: TGTGCCATCACGAGAACTAGCGGCGTCGGCTCCTACAATGAGCAGTTCTTC
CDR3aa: CAITRTSGVGSYNEQFF

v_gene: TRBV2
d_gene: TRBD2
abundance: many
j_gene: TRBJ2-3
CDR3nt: TGTGCCAGCAGAGAAAAGGCAGGAAGGGGGCTACTAGCGGGGGGAGATACGCAGTATTTT
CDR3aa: CASREKAGRGLLAGGDTQYF

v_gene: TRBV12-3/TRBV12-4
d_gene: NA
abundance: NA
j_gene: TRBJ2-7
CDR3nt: TGTGCCAGCAGTTTTGGGGGCAGAATACGCTACGAGCAGTACTTC
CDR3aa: CASSFGGRIRYEQYF

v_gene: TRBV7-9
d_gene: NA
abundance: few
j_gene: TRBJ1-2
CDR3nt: TGTGCCAGCAGCTTTGGGACCCTCCGTTATGGCTACACCTTC
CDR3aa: CASSFGTLRYGYTF

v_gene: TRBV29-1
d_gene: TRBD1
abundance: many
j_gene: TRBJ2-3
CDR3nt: TGCAGCGTGTTAACAGGGGGCTCGGGAGGAACGCAGTATTTT
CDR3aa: CSVLTGGSGGTQYF

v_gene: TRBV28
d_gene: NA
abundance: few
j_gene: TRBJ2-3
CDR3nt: TGTGCCAGCAGTTTCCCCTCGTTGACAGATACGCAGTATTTT
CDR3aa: CASSFPSLTDTQYF

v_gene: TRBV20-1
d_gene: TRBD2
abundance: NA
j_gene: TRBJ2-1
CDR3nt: TGCAGTGCTAGCCCGCTAGCGGGAGGGAGCTCCTACAATGAGCAGTTCTTC
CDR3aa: CSASPLAGGSSYNEQFF

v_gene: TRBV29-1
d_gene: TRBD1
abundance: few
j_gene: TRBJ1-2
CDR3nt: TGCAGCTTGAGGACAGGGTCGAACTATGGCTACACCTTC
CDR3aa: CSLRTGSNYGYTF

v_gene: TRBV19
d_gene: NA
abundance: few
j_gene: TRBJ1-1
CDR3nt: TGTGCCAGTAGTACGGCACTGAACACTGAAGCTTTCTTT
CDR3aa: CASSTALNTEAFF

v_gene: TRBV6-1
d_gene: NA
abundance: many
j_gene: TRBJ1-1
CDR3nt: TGTGCCAGCAATGCCTACAGGAACACTGAAGCTTTCTTT
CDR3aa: CASNAYRNTEAFF

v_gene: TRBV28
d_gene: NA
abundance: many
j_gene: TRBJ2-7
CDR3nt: TGTGCCAGCAGGGGGGCGCGAGGGGTCCACGAGCAGTACTTC
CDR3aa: CASRGARGVHEQYF

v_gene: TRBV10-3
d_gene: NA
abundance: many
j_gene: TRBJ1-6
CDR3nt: TGTGCCATCAGTGAGTCGGACAGCCTGTCACCCCTCCACTTT
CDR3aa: CAISESDSLSPLHF

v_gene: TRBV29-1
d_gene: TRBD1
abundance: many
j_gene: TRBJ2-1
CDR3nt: TGCAGCGTTGAAGAACGCGGACAGGGGTGGGCCAGCTACGACAATGAGCAGTTCTTC
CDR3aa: CSVEERGQGWASYDNEQFF